Below, 10 T cell receptor beta chains from the same sample are listed, as sequenced in a study of cytomegalovirus exposure and HLA in healthy donors. Produced via immunoSEQ multiplex PCR; TCRdb's table is partial and in-frame only. The sample records some 120,000 clones, roughly 84% being singletons. Material: PBMCs. These receptors originate from a woman aged 30 to 39 in good health and CMV-seronegative.

The V gene is TRBV9, the J gene TRBJ2-6; D remains ambiguous. Germline V gene sequence: CDR1 SGDLS, CDR2 YYNGEE. CDR3 length: 17 residues. Between the trimmed V and J ends, which lost 0 bases and 0 bases, there was a span of 10 bases. CDR3 coding DNA: TGTGCCAGCAGCGTAGTTCCAAGCCACTCTGGGGCCAACGTCCTGACTTTC. Residues: CASSVVPSHSGANVLTF.

A few counts support this clone. This rearrangement joins TRBV10-2 to TRBJ2-7; 10 nucleotides match TRBD2. Looked up from germline, CDR1 is WSHSY and CDR2 is SAAADI. Trimming at V came to 11 bases and at J to 6 bases, leaving 7 bases not matched to a gene. The length of the CDR3 is 12 residues. The chain's CDR3 is CASLAGAGEQYF. The CDR3 nucleotides read TGCGCCTCGCTAGCGGGGGCAGGCGAGCAGTACTTC.

In DNA, the CDR3 is TGTGCCAGTAGTATACGATTGAGGGGACAGGGGGCGCGTGGCACTGAAGCTTTCTTT. It codes for CASSIRLRGQGARGTEAFF. This chain connects TRBV19 to TRBJ1-1; 12 bases map to TRBD1. Germline V gene lookup returns CDR1 LNHDA and CDR2 SQIVND (reference sequence). The CDR3 is 19 amino acids. V lost 2 bases to trimming and J lost 4 bases; unmatched junction nucleotides: 14.

The chain has TRBV19 and TRBJ2-3; no reliable D call. The V gene's germline CDR1 is LNHDA and CDR2 SQIVND (reference sequence). V shed 8 bases and J shed 3 bases, with 18 bases lying between them. This CDR3 is built from 15 residues. CDR3 sequence (DNA): TGTGCCAGTTCCCTTCCCAGAGGCCGGACAGATACGCAGTATTTT. Translating gives CASSLPRGRTDTQYF.

V is TRBV6-6 and J is TRBJ2-7; 7 nucleotides align to TRBD2. The CDR3 is 12 amino acids. After removal of 4 bases from V and 12 bases from J, the junction contained 9 bases not matched to a gene. Germline V lookup: CDR1 MNHNY, CDR2 SVGAGI (reference sequence). CDR3 loop: CASSSGLSKGYF. Here the CDR3 DNA reads TGTGCCAGCAGTTCGGGACTATCGAAGGGGTACTTC.

This chain uses TRBV19 with TRBJ1-2; D remains unclear. Trimming pared 6 bases from V and 4 bases from J, leaving 9 bases between. The CDR3 has 12 amino acids. Germline loops: CDR1 LNHDA, CDR2 SQIVND (reference sequence). The CDR3 region is CASRQDSYGYTF. DNA for the CDR3: TGTGCCAGTAGGCAAGACTCCTATGGCTACACCTTC.

The J gene is TRBJ2-1, the V gene TRBV19; 8 bases map to TRBD1. Germline V lookup: CDR1 LNHDA, CDR2 SQIVND (reference sequence). Germline trimming cut 5 bases from V and 3 bases from J; bases unmatched to any gene: 15. This CDR3 is built from 18 residues. The CDR3 is CASSPQGATSRNYNEQFF. Here the CDR3 DNA reads TGTGCCAGTAGTCCGCAGGGGGCTACCAGTCGAAACTACAATGAGCAGTTCTTC. The full variable domain, completed using reference TRBV19 and TRBJ2-1, is DGGITQSPKYLFRKEGQNVTLSCEQNLNHDAMYWYRQDPGQGLRLIYYSQIVNDFQKGDIAEGYSVSREKKESFPLTVTSAQKNPTAFYLCASSPQGATSRNYNEQFFGPGTRLTVL.

This clone has only one observation. The chain employs TRBV10-2 and TRBJ1-1, with D perhaps matching TRBD1 (5 bases). The CDR3 is made up of 15 amino acids. V was pared by 3 bases and J by 1 base, with 12 bases between. From germline, CDR1 is WSHSY and CDR2 SAAADI. The CDR3 sequence is CASSEGYRRNTEAFF. The CDR3 nucleotides are TGCGCCAGCAGTGAAGGGTACAGGAGGAACACTGAAGCTTTCTTT.

The rearrangement joins TRBV10-3 to TRBJ2-7; 14 bases map to TRBD2. Losses at the gene ends were 7 bases for V and 4 bases for J; bases not matched to a gene: 9. The CDR3 consists of 16 residues. From germline, CDR1 is ENHRY and CDR2 SYGVKD. CDR3 nucleotide sequence: TGTGCCATCATGGGGACTAGCGGGGGTAGGAGGTACGAGCAGTACTTC. It yields the protein CAIMGTSGGRRYEQYF.

The chain uses TRBV4-1 and TRBJ1-1; maybe TRBD1 (6 bases). This CDR3 has 14 amino acids. The V end lost 1 base, the J end lost 6 bases, and 12 bases lay between the germline ends. Germline CDR1 MGHRA, CDR2 YSYEKL. This chain's CDR3 is CASSQGGEGAEAFF. In DNA, the CDR3 is TGCGCCAGCAGCCAAGGTGGAGAGGGGGCTGAAGCTTTCTTT.